This T cell receptor beta chain was recorded in a study of vaccination effects on CD4 cells after COVID-19. Study observations and caveats: By a late point after vaccination, infection- and vaccine-induced clones had shrunk markedly through clonal contraction.

In the case of this clone: What it recognizes is unknown.

Around day 10 of culture, CD4+ T cells were separated out. Each vaccine recipient was nucleocapsid antibody negative and had no prior SARS-CoV-2 infection. Days 3 and 7 saw half the medium replaced with IL-2 medium. The assay was immunoSEQ multiplex PCR, and TCRdb's table has in-frame clones only and misses some. The sample lists 50,000 to 60,000 clones, about 74% occurring once. CDR1 and CDR2 (germline): KGHSH, LQKENI. The CDR3 totals 14 residues. V dropped 8 bases and J dropped 6 bases, with 17 bases sitting between them. This rearrangement joins TRBV18 to TRBJ2-1, with TRBD2 as a possible D gene (6 bases). This TCR came from a human donor who received a COVID-19 vaccine. The sequences come from CD4+ T cells from PBMCs cultured without peptide, collected before COVID-19 vaccination. The CDR3 DNA is TGTGCCAGCCGGTTTAGTATCGGGGGCAATGAGCAGTTCTTC. Protein sequence: CASRFSIGGNEQFF.